This T cell receptor beta chain comes out of a study of cytomegalovirus exposure and HLA in healthy donors (dated by TCRdb to about 2017). Regarding the research as a whole: According to a later analysis, one platform produced both the 100 to 150 validation repertoires and the 700 or so repertoires of the first cohort. The study combined high-throughput TCR immunosequencing, statistical association of individual TCRs with disease status, and machine learning to predict cytomegalovirus infection status. In addition to the first cohort of approximately 670 subjects, a separate validation cohort of 130 or so different subjects was used. The study was designed to test whether signatures of past pathogen exposure could be identified by cataloging public T cell receptors.

Only a few counts were recorded for this clone. Its specific antigen is unknown. Base quality data are lacking; no much larger clone is found one base away. Results the study describes overall, beyond this receptor: A later analysis found that TCRs clustered in the first cohort also tended to co-occur in the approximately 120 validation repertoires, with 90% to 95% of cluster scores above 0. A later analysis lacked HLA typing for the validation cohort, so it scored co-occurrence in that cohort across all 130 or so repertoires. In both the original and validation cohorts, the classifier was reported to diagnose cytomegalovirus status with high specificity and sensitivity. Most TCR sequences were observed very rarely across donors, whereas some public TCRs were present in many individuals. The authors suggested that the approach could potentially be extended to other disease states and immunological phenotypes. In vitro tests confirmed that three of the cytomegalovirus-associated TCR beta chains recognize cytomegalovirus antigens. The study listed approximately 160 TCR beta chains as associated with cytomegalovirus.

Libraries were prepared through the immunoSEQ multiplex PCR assay. For the original study's pipeline: To diagnose cytomegalovirus status from the catalog of TCR beta chain sequences, a statistical classification framework was built. The table comes from immuneACCESS by way of TCRdb, which keeps in-frame sequences with V and J called. Part of the clones is missing from these tables; in studies checked, under half for an unresolved V gene and the rest for unknown reasons. The V and J calls and the clone size are those of that table, but D and trimming were determined from the DNA. The sample table holds some 260,000 clones, of which more than 75% were seen once. The top ten constitute around 12% of the sample. A distance of 8 bases separates the germline ends of V and J, which lose 0 bases and 5 bases respectively. The germline V gene gives CDR1 as SGDLS and CDR2 as YYNGEE. The CDR3 holds 13 amino acids from the cysteine to the phenylalanine. Only the CDR3 region is kept as DNA, spanning 39 bases read in frame from base 1.

The donors were included in the validation cohort of some 110 subjects, a group kept apart from the roughly 670-subject first cohort. The sequenced sample consisted of PBMCs. This receptor chain uses TRBV9 and TRBJ1-2; no D gene call is confident. The receptor's source is a man between 18 and 35 years old in good health and CMV-seropositive. The DNA sequence follows: TGTGCCAGCAGCGTAGCTACTGAATATGGCTACACCTTC. Translated, it reads CASSVATEYGYTF.